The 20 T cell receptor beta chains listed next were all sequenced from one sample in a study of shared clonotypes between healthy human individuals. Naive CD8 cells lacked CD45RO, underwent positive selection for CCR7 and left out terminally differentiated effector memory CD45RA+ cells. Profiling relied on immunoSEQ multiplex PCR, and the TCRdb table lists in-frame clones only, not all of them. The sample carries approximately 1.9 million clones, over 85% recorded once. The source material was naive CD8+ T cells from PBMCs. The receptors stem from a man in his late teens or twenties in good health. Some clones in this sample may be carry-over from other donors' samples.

This CDR3 is CASSLSLAGARYEQYF. The CDR3 coding sequence is TGTGCCAGCAGCTTAAGCCTGGCGGGAGCTAGGTACGAGCAGTACTTC. The rearrangement joins TRBV7-9 to TRBJ2-7, with 7 bases lining up with TRBD2. After removal of 2 bases from V and 4 bases from J, the junction contained 11 bases not matched to a gene. Germline V gene lookup returns CDR1 SEHNR and CDR2 FQNEAQ (reference sequence). This CDR3 contains 16 residues.

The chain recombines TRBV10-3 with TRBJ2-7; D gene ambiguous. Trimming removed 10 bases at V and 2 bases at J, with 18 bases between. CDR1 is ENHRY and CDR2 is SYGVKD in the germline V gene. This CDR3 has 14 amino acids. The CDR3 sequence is CATHTVDGAYEQYF. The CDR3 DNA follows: TGTGCCACGCACACTGTGGATGGGGCCTACGAGCAGTACTTC.

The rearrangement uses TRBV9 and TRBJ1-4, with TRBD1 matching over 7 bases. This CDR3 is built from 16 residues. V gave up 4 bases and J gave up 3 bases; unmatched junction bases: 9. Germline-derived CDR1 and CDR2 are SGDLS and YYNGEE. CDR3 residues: CASSTQGGSANEKLFF. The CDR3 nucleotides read TGTGCCAGCAGCACACAAGGGGGCTCAGCTAATGAAAAACTGTTTTTT.

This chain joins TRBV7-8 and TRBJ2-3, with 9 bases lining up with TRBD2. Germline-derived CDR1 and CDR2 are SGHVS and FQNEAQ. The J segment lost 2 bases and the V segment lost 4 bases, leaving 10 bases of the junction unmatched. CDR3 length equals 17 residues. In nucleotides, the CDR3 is TGTGCCAGCAGCTCAACCGGACTAGCGCGTCTCACAGATACGCAGTATTTT. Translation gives CASSSTGLARLTDTQYF.

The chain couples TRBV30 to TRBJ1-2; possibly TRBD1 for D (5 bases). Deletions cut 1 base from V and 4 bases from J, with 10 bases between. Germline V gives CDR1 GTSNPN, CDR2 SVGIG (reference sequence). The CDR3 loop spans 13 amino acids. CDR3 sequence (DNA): TGTGCCTGGAGTGGATGGACACCCTATGGCTACACCTTC. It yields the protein CAWSGWTPYGYTF. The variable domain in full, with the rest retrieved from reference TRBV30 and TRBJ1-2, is SQTIHQWPATLVQPVGSPLSLECTVEGTSNPNLYWYRQAAGRGLQLLFYSVGIGQISSEVPQNLSASRPQDRQFILSSKKLLLSDSGFYLCAWSGWTPYGYTFGSGTRLTVV.

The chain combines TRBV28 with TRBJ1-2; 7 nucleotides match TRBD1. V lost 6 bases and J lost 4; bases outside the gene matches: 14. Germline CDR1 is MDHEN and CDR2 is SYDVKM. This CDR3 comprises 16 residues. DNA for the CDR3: TGTGCCAGCAGACTCAGACAGGGTTTCGTGGGCTATGGCTACACCTTC. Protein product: CASRLRQGFVGYGYTF.

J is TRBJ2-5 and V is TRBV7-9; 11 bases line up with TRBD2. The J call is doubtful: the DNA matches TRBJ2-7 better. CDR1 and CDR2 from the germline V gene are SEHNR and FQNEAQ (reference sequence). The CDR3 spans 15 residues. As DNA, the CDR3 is TGTGCCAGCAGCTTTTCAGTAGCGGGAGGGTACGAGCAGTACTTC. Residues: CASSFSVAGGYEQYF.

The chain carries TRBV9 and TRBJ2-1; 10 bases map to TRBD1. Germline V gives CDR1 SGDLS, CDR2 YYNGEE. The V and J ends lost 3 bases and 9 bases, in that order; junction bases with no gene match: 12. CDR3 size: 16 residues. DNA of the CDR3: TGTGCCAGCAGCGCCGAAGGGACAGGGGTAAAAGGTGAGCAGTTCTTC. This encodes CASSAEGTGVKGEQFF.

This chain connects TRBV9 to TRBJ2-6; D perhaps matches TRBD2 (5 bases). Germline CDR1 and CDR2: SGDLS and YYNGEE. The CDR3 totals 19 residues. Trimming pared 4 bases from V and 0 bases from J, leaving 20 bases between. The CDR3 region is CASSTHPTGVPSGANVLTF. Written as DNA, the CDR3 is TGTGCCAGCAGCACTCACCCGACCGGGGTGCCCTCTGGGGCCAACGTCCTGACTTTC.

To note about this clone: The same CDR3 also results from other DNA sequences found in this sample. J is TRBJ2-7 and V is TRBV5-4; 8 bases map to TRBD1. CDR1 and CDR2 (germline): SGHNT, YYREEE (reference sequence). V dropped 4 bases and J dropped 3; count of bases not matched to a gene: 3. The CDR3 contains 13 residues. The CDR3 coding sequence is TGTGCCAGCAGCGGCGGGACAGGCTACGAGCAGTACTTC. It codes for CASSGGTGYEQYF.

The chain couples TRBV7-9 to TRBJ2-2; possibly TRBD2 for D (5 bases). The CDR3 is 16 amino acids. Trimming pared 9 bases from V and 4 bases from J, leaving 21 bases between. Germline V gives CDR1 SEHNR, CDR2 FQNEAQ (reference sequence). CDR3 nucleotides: TGTGCCAGTCCGACGGGAAATATCGTTGGCACCGGGGAGCTGTTTTTT. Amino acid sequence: CASPTGNIVGTGELFF.

CDR3 coding DNA: TGTGCCAGCTCACCACTTCGGACAGGGTCGATTGAAAAACTGTTTTTT. As protein: CASSPLRTGSIEKLFF. This chain joins TRBV18 and TRBJ1-4; TRBD1 matches 8 bases. The CDR3 is 16 residues long. Trimming at V came to 1 base and at J to 7 bases, leaving 8 bases not matched to a gene. Germline CDR1 is KGHSH and CDR2 is LQKENI.

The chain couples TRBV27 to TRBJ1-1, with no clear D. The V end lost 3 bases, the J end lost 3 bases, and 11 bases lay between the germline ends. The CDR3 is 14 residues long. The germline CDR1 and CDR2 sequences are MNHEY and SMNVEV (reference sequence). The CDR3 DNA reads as TGTGCCAGCAGTTTCGCCGCCTCTTACACTGAAGCTTTCTTT. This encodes CASSFAASYTEAFF.

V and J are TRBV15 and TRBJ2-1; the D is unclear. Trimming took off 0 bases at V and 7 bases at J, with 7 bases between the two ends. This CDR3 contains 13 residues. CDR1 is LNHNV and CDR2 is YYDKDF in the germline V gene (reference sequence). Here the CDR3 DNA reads TGTGCCACCAGCAGAGAGAGGCGGAATGAGCAGTTCTTC. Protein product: CATSRERRNEQFF. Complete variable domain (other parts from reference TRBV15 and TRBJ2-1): DAMVIQNPRYQVTQFGKPVTLSCSQTLNHNVMYWYQQKSSQAPKLLFHYYDKDFNNEADTPDNFQSRRPNTSFCFLDIRSPGLGDTAMYLCATSRERRNEQFFGPGTRLTVL.

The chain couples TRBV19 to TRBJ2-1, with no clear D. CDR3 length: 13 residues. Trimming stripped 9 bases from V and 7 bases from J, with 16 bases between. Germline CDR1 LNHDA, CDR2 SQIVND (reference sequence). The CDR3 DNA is TGTGCCAGCCTCCCCCAGGCTGCTAATGAGCAGTTCTTC. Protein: CASLPQAANEQFF.

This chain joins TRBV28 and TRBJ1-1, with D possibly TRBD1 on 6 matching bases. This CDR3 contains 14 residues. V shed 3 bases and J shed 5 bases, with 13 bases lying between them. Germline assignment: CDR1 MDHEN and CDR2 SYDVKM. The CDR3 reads CASSFGGRWTEAFF. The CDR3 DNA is TGTGCCAGCAGTTTTGGGGGCCGATGGACTGAAGCTTTCTTT.

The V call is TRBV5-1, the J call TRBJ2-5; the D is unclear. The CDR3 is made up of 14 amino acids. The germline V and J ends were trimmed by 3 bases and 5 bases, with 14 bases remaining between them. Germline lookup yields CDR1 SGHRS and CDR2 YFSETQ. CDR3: CASSSSGSSETQYF. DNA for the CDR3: TGCGCCAGCAGCTCGAGTGGGTCATCGGAGACCCAGTACTTC.

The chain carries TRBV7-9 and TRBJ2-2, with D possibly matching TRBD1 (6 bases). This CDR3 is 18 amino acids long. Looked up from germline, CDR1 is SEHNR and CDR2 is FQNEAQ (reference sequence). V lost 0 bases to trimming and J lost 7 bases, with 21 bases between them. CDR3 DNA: TGTGCCAGCAGCTTAGCGGTGTTACAGGGAAGGTGGAACGGGGAGCTGTTTTTT. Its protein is CASSLAVLQGRWNGELFF.

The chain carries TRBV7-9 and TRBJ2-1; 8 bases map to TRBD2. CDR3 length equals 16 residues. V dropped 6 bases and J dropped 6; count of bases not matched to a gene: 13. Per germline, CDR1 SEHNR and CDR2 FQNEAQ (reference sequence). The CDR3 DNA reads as TGTGCCAGCAGTCCACGCGCTAGCGGGCGGGGCAATGAGCAGTTCTTC. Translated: CASSPRASGRGNEQFF.

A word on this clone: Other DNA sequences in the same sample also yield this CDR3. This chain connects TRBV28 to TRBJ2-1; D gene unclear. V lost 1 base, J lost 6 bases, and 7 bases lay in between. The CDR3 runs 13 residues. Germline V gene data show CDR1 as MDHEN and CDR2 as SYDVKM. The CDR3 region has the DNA TGTGCCAGCAGTTTATTTTCGGGCAATGAGCAGTTCTTC. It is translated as CASSLFSGNEQFF. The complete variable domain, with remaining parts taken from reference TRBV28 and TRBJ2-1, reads DVKVTQSSRYLVKRTGEKVFLECVQDMDHENMFWYRQDPGLGLRLIYFSYDVKMKEKGDIPEGYSVSREKKERFSLILESASTNQTSMYLCASSLFSGNEQFFGPGTRLTVL.